Presented here are 29 T cell receptor beta chains from one specimen sequenced in a study of cytomegalovirus exposure and HLA in healthy donors. The PCR ran on 60 Vbeta and 13 Jbeta primers. This table comes from immunoSEQ multiplex PCR, and its TCRdb copy is limited to in-frame clones, with some not included. The profile covers approximately 190,000 clones, with around four fifths appearing a single time and approximately 1.7% taken by the ten largest. Input material: PBMCs. These receptors came from a man aged 35-49 years in good health and CMV-seropositive.

V gene TRBV29-1 combines with J gene TRBJ2-7; possible D gene TRBD2, 5 bases. The germline V and J ends were trimmed by 5 bases and 7 bases, with 12 bases remaining between them. CDR1 SQVTM and CDR2 ANQGSEA come from the germline V gene. The CDR3 length is 11 residues. CDR3 nucleotides: TGCAGCGTTTTATCTCCGGGGGAGCAGTACTTC. It encodes CSVLSPGEQYF.

The rearrangement links TRBV18 to TRBJ2-1, with D unresolved. V was cut by 0 bases and J by 6 bases, with 12 bases left in between. The length of the CDR3 is 15 residues. Germline assignment: CDR1 KGHSH and CDR2 LQKENI. The DNA of the CDR3 is TGTGCCAGCTCACCACCCCGACAACCCACCAATGAGCAGTTCTTC. This gives the protein CASSPPRQPTNEQFF.

The chain links TRBV18 to TRBJ2-1; 8 positions agree with TRBD2. Germline values: CDR1 KGHSH, CDR2 LQKENI. The J segment lost 9 bases and the V segment lost 0 bases, leaving 10 bases of the junction unmatched. CDR3 length: 16 amino acids. DNA for the CDR3: TGTGCCAGCTCACCACCGACACAGGGTCGGGAGGGTGAGCAGTTCTTC. Its protein is CASSPPTQGREGEQFF.

V gene TRBV9 combines with J gene TRBJ2-2; tentative D call: TRBD1 (6 bases). The V and J ends lost 4 bases and 4 bases respectively, with 14 bases between them. This CDR3 comprises 15 residues. Germline CDR1 SGDLS, CDR2 YYNGEE. The CDR3 DNA sequence: TGTGCCAGCAGCTTCACACAGGGTTTCACCGGGGAGCTGTTTTTT. This encodes CASSFTQGFTGELFF.

This clone was found a few times. The genes are TRBV2 and TRBJ2-1; 9 bases agree with TRBD2. The CDR3 sequence is 15 residues long. Trimming took 6 bases from V and 8 from J; bases not matched to a gene: 11. CDR1 and CDR2 from the germline V gene are SNHLY and FYNNEI. Written as DNA, the CDR3 is TGTGCCAGCAGGACCGGGACTAGCAAGTACCATGAGCAGTTCTTC. Translating it yields CASRTGTSKYHEQFF.

The rearrangement joins TRBV15 to TRBJ1-3; D is possibly TRBD1 (5 bases). The V gene lost 5 bases and the J gene lost 0 bases, with 14 bases spanning the gap. The germline V gene has CDR1 LNHNV and CDR2 YYDKDF (reference sequence). CDR3 length: 16 residues. The CDR3 spells CATSGQWGDSGNTIYF. The CDR3, as DNA: TGTGCCACCAGCGGCCAATGGGGCGACTCTGGAAACACCATATATTTT.

Only one count was recorded for this clone. The chain combines TRBV9 with TRBJ2-1; 8 bases fit TRBD2. There are 15 residues in the CDR3. Losses at the gene ends were 2 bases for V and 2 bases for J; bases not matched to a gene: 3. Germline CDR1 SGDLS, CDR2 YYNGEE. The CDR3 region is CASSVPGGPYNEQFF. The CDR3 region has the DNA TGTGCCAGCAGCGTCCCGGGAGGGCCCTACAATGAGCAGTTCTTC.

In its sample, this clone was seen once. The chain recombines TRBV18 with TRBJ1-1; D is ambiguous. V was shortened by 6 bases and J by 2 bases, with 10 bases between the two germline ends. This CDR3 has 13 residues. CDR1 is KGHSH, CDR2 LQKENI, per germline. The CDR3 sequence is CASSQDTNTEAFF. The CDR3 region has the DNA TGTGCCAGCTCCCAAGACACTAACACTGAAGCTTTCTTT.

Details on this clone: The sample carries other DNA sequences with the same CDR3. The rearrangement uses TRBV2 and TRBJ2-5; perhaps TRBD1 as D (5 bases). V was cut by 6 bases and J by 5 bases, with 13 bases left in between. The CDR3 has 13 amino acids. Germline loops: CDR1 SNHLY, CDR2 FYNNEI. CDR3 bases: TGTGCCAGCAGGGGGCAGGTGGGCGAGACCCAGTACTTC. It encodes CASRGQVGETQYF.

V and J are TRBV10-3 and TRBJ1-1; D not certain. Trimming cost V 2 bases and J 3 bases, with 7 bases left between them. Per the germline V gene, CDR1 is ENHRY and CDR2 is SYGVKD. The CDR3 is made up of 13 amino acids. The CDR3 nucleotides read TGTGCCATCAGTGAGATTGAGGACACTGAAGCTTTCTTT. It codes for CAISEIEDTEAFF.

The rearrangement uses TRBV9 and TRBJ1-4; D may be TRBD1 (5 bases). Germline V gene sequence: CDR1 SGDLS, CDR2 YYNGEE. The CDR3 is 14 residues long. The ends were cut back, 2 bases at V and 3 bases at J, with 8 bases in the middle. The CDR3 region is CASSVDTANEKLFF. In nucleotides, the CDR3 is TGTGCCAGCAGCGTGGACACAGCTAATGAAAAACTGTTTTTT.

This clone has just a few counts. V usage is TRBV19 and J usage is TRBJ1-2; D call uncertain. Deletions cut 0 bases from V and 2 bases from J, with 16 bases between. This CDR3 contains 17 residues. Germline loops: CDR1 LNHDA, CDR2 SQIVND (reference sequence). The CDR3 reads CASSIDFGRGTNYGYTF. In DNA, the CDR3 is TGTGCCAGTAGTATAGATTTCGGGCGGGGAACGAACTATGGCTACACCTTC.

The chain uses TRBV19 and TRBJ2-7; 9 nucleotides agree with TRBD2. The CDR3 loop spans 15 amino acids. Germline lookup yields CDR1 LNHDA and CDR2 SQIVND (reference sequence). V shed 3 bases and J 2 bases; nucleotides not matched to a gene: 5. The CDR3 nucleotides are TGTGCCAGTAGTATGACTAGCGGAGGAACCTACGAGCAGTACTTC. It is translated as CASSMTSGGTYEQYF.

This clone appeared a few times. In DNA, the CDR3 is TGTGCCAGTACCGCCGGGACAGGAGTTGCAACTAATGAAAAACTGTTTTTT. The encoded protein is CASTAGTGVATNEKLFF. The chain employs TRBV19 and TRBJ1-4, with 8 bases fitting TRBD1. The germline gives CDR1 LNHDA, CDR2 SQIVND (reference sequence). Trimming cost V 7 bases and J 0 bases; bases outside gene matches: 10. The CDR3 is 17 residues long. Drawing the rest from reference TRBV19 and TRBJ1-4, the complete variable domain is DGGITQSPKYLFRKEGQNVTLSCEQNLNHDAMYWYRQDPGQGLRLIYYSQIVNDFQKGDIAEGYSVSREKKESFPLTVTSAQKNPTAFYLCASTAGTGVATNEKLFFGSGTQLSVL.

The chain combines TRBV6-5 with TRBJ2-1; 13 nucleotides align to TRBD2. Trimming at V came to 5 bases and at J to 4 bases, leaving 2 bases not matched to a gene. This CDR3 spans 15 amino acids. Germline CDR1 reads MNHEY; CDR2 reads SVGAGI. This chain's CDR3 is CASSPGLAGYNEQFF. CDR3 nucleotide sequence: TGTGCCAGCAGTCCGGGACTAGCGGGATACAATGAGCAGTTCTTC.

This clone was counted between two and nine times. The chain has TRBV19 and TRBJ1-4, with TRBD1 as a possible D gene (5 bases). Germline values: CDR1 LNHDA, CDR2 SQIVND (reference sequence). Trimming stripped 2 bases from V and 7 bases from J, with 14 bases between. The CDR3 has 15 residues. In nucleotides, the CDR3 is TGTGCCAGTAGTATAACGGGCCTCGGGGGTGAAAAACTGTTTTTT. Translating gives CASSITGLGGEKLFF.

The V and J genes are TRBV7-9 and TRBJ2-4, with D hard to call. This CDR3 region has 11 residues. Per the germline V gene, CDR1 is SEHNR and CDR2 is FQNEAQ (reference sequence). Trimming left V 3 bases short and J 15 bases short, with 12 bases between. The CDR3 loop reads CASSFSTALYF. As DNA, the CDR3 is TGTGCCAGCAGCTTTAGTACCGCCTTGTACTTC. Full variable domain (remainder filled in from reference TRBV7-9 and TRBJ2-4): DTGVSQNPRHKITKRGQNVTFRCDPISEHNRLYWYRQTLGQGPEFLTYFQNEAQLEKSRLLSDRFSAERPKGSFSTLEIQRTEQGDSAMYLCASSFSTALYFGAGTRLSVL.

V usage is TRBV30 and J usage is TRBJ1-2; tentative D call: TRBD1 (5 bases). V dropped 2 bases and J dropped 3 bases, with 16 bases sitting between them. Per the germline V gene, CDR1 is GTSNPN and CDR2 is SVGIG (reference sequence). The CDR3 covers 15 residues. The CDR3 region has the DNA TGTGCCTGGAGTCACGGGGGGTCTGGGGACTATGGCTACACCTTC. As protein: CAWSHGGSGDYGYTF.

This clone was counted a few times. The gene calls are TRBV5-4 and TRBJ2-1; 8 bases line up with TRBD2. After removal of 5 bases from V and 4 bases from J, the junction contained 8 bases not matched to a gene. The CDR3 covers 15 residues. The germline V gene encodes CDR1 SGHNT and CDR2 YYREEE (reference sequence). This CDR3 is CASSHKRERYNEQFF. DNA of the CDR3: TGTGCCAGCAGTCATAAGCGGGAGCGGTACAATGAGCAGTTCTTC.

The rearrangement joins TRBV5-1 to TRBJ2-7; D might be TRBD2 (5 bases). This CDR3 is built from 15 residues. V lost 1 base, J lost 7 bases, and 18 bases lay in between. CDR1 is SGHRS and CDR2 is YFSETQ in the germline V gene. The CDR3 nucleotides read TGCGCCAGCAGCTTGTACCCAGGCCAACCGGGGGAGCAGTACTTC. This gives the protein CASSLYPGQPGEQYF.

This sequence joins TRBV5-6 and TRBJ2-7; 10 positions match TRBD2. The germline V gene has CDR1 SGHDT and CDR2 YYEEEE. Trimming cost V 2 bases and J 0 bases; bases outside gene matches: 11. The CDR3 consists of 18 residues. CDR3 protein: CASSFWLAGVQSSYEQYF. CDR3 coding DNA: TGTGCCAGCAGCTTTTGGCTAGCGGGAGTGCAAAGCTCCTACGAGCAGTACTTC.

The chain links TRBV6-5 to TRBJ2-3; TRBD2 is a possible D gene (6 bases). In germline, CDR1 is MNHEY, CDR2 SVGAGI. Trimming pared 0 bases from V and 2 bases from J, leaving 12 bases between. The CDR3 totals 16 residues. The DNA of the CDR3 is TGTGCCAGCAGTTACTCGCTCGCGGGAACCACAGATACGCAGTATTTT. Its translation: CASSYSLAGTTDTQYF.

The chain uses TRBV10-3 and TRBJ1-1, with a possible D match to TRBD1 (5 bases). The CDR3 is 14 amino acids. V lost 5 bases to trimming and J lost 3 bases, with 13 bases between them. Germline V gene sequence: CDR1 ENHRY, CDR2 SYGVKD. The CDR3 sequence is CAISLAGGDTEAFF. The CDR3 bases are TGTGCCATCAGTCTCGCGGGGGGGGACACTGAAGCTTTCTTT.

CDR3 amino acids: CASSFRTRGRGEQYF. In DNA, the CDR3 is TGTGCCAGCAGTTTCAGAACCAGGGGGCGCGGCGAGCAGTACTTC. V gene TRBV27 combines with J gene TRBJ2-7; 8 bases match TRBD1. This CDR3 contains 15 residues. V gave up 3 bases and J gave up 6 bases; unmatched junction bases: 10. Germline V gene lookup returns CDR1 MNHEY and CDR2 SMNVEV (reference sequence).

The table lists this clone with a count of one. The rearrangement links TRBV27 to TRBJ2-7, with a weak D call TRBD2 (5 bases). CDR1 is MNHEY, CDR2 SMNVEV, per germline (reference sequence). CDR3 length: 14 residues. The ends were cut back, 4 bases at V and 0 bases at J, with 10 bases in the middle. CDR3 bases: TGTGCCAGCAGTTCGGACTGGATCTCCTACGAGCAGTACTTC. Its protein is CASSSDWISYEQYF.

The CDR3 spells CASSEGGPTYEQYF. As DNA, the CDR3 is TGTGCCAGCAGCGAGGGAGGGCCTACCTACGAGCAGTACTTC. The chain carries TRBV6-1 and TRBJ2-7; 7 bases are a match to TRBD2. After removal of 6 bases from V and 2 bases from J, the junction contained 7 bases not matched to a gene. Germline-derived CDR1 and CDR2 are MNHNS and SASEGT. The CDR3 runs to 14 residues.

V is TRBV11-2 and J is TRBJ2-7; D remains unclear. V lost 0 bases and J lost 5, with 14 bases in between. The CDR3 length is 15 residues. Per the germline V gene, CDR1 is SGHAT and CDR2 is FQNNGV. The CDR3 loop is CASSLDVVTVHEQYF. The CDR3 DNA reads TGTGCCAGCAGCTTAGATGTTGTCACAGTCCACGAGCAGTACTTC.

The chain uses TRBV5-1 and TRBJ2-2, with 8 bases aligning to TRBD2. Germline V gene lookup returns CDR1 SGHRS and CDR2 YFSETQ. The V and J ends lost 2 bases and 5 bases, in that order; junction bases with no gene match: 8. The CDR3 is 16 residues long. CDR3 residues: CASSFSSGSGTGELFF. CDR3 bases: TGCGCCAGCAGCTTTTCCAGCGGGAGTGGGACCGGGGAGCTGTTTTTT.

The CDR3 DNA sequence: TGTGCCAGTAGTATCCTGGAGGGCCGATCCTACAATGAGCAGTTCTTC. Amino acid sequence: CASSILEGRSYNEQFF. This chain joins TRBV19 and TRBJ2-1; weak D call: TRBD2 (6 bases). The CDR3 contains 16 residues. Germline CDR1 reads LNHDA; CDR2 reads SQIVND (reference sequence). Trimming shortened V by 3 bases and J by 1 base, and 13 bases separated the two germline ends.